What follows is one T cell receptor (beta chain) and its context. Original processing methods: How many nucleated cells were present was estimated from reference gene primer amplification. Some clones are missing from TCRdb's copy, which holds only in-frame ones; the method was immunoSEQ multiplex PCR. That table is the source of V, J and clone size, and D and trimming were worked out from the DNA. The data contain 16,000 or so clones, 87% of them singletons. The record originates from a study of blood T cell repertoires in COVID-19. Whole-study context: Samples of COVID-19 (acute and convalescent) were obtained from the United States, Italy and Spain. PBMCs, B-cell-depleted T cells, or T cells were the source of the cDNA or gDNA that made up the material.

Trimming stripped 7 bases from V and 2 bases from J, with 17 bases between. From germline, CDR1 is SEHNR and CDR2 FQNEAQ (reference sequence). This CDR3 comprises 15 residues. This chain links TRBV7-9 with TRBJ2-5; D is possibly TRBD1 (6 bases). The source is a human donor in a cohort sampled during active COVID-19. Sequenced sample: peripheral blood. The CDR3 loop is CASTTNRDTQETQYF. CDR3 coding DNA: TGTGCCAGCACCACTAACCGGGACACTCAAGAGACCCAGTACTTC.